One sample yielded the 26 T cell receptor beta chains listed below, sequenced in a study of cytomegalovirus exposure and HLA in healthy donors (dated by TCRdb to about 2017). Library preparation employed the immunoSEQ multiplex PCR assay. The clones in this table, taken by TCRdb from immuneACCESS, are in-frame only. Not every clone is retained; where verified, under half of the shortfall comes from an unresolved V gene, and the cause of the rest is unknown. The sample data list hundreds of thousands of clones, and roughly 84% of these were observed just once. More than 1.5% of the sample is in the top ten clones. Sequenced input: PBMCs. The receptors stem from a woman younger than 35 in good health and CMV-seropositive.

The CDR3, as DNA: TGTGCCAGCTCACCCTCTAGCGGGGCCTACAATGAGCAGTTCTTC. The encoded protein is CASSPSSGAYNEQFF. The V call is TRBV18, the J call TRBJ2-1; 9 bases line up with TRBD2. CDR1 is KGHSH, CDR2 LQKENI, per germline. Trimming at V came to 3 bases and at J to 2 bases, leaving 2 bases not matched to a gene. This CDR3 has 15 residues.

The chain uses TRBV29-1 and TRBJ2-7; 7 bases line up with TRBD2. This CDR3 is built from 16 residues. Germline lookup yields CDR1 SQVTM and CDR2 ANQGSEA. V dropped 1 base and J dropped 3; count of bases not matched to a gene: 12. The CDR3 loop is CSVEVTGGSPLYEQYF. CDR3 sequence (DNA): TGCAGCGTTGAAGTTACCGGCGGGAGCCCCCTCTACGAGCAGTACTTC.

This clone is a singleton in its sample. The chain combines TRBV7-9 with TRBJ1-1; possibly TRBD1 for D (5 bases). The ends were cut back, 3 bases at V and 3 bases at J, with 11 bases in the middle. The CDR3 length is 14 residues. The germline V gene encodes CDR1 SEHNR and CDR2 FQNEAQ (reference sequence). CDR3 DNA: TGTGCCAGCAGCTTCATTGGGGGGGACACTGAAGCTTTCTTT. Translation: CASSFIGGDTEAFF.

The CDR3 loop is CASSPFPTGNTEAFF. The CDR3, as DNA: TGTGCCAGTAGTCCATTCCCCACGGGGAACACTGAAGCTTTCTTT. The chain is built from TRBV19 and TRBJ1-1, with D hard to call. V shed 5 bases and J shed 1 base, with 14 bases lying between them. The germline gives CDR1 LNHDA, CDR2 SQIVND (reference sequence). This CDR3 has 15 residues.

The chain recombines TRBV29-1 with TRBJ2-7, with TRBD1 matching 10 bases. Looked up from germline, CDR1 is SQVTM and CDR2 is ANQGSEA. V shed 6 bases and J 2 bases; nucleotides not matched to a gene: 1. CDR3 size: 12 residues. The CDR3 reads CSVGQGAYEQYF. The CDR3 DNA follows: TGCAGCGTCGGACAGGGGGCCTACGAGCAGTACTTC.

The chain carries TRBV28 and TRBJ2-7; 11 bases are a match to TRBD2. Unmatched junction bases numbered 8, after V lost 5 bases and J lost 2 bases. The CDR3 totals 16 residues. The germline gives CDR1 MDHEN, CDR2 SYDVKM. Here the CDR3 reads CASSGFSGRVTYEQYF. CDR3 DNA sequence: TGTGCCAGCAGTGGATTTAGCGGGAGGGTCACCTACGAGCAGTACTTC.

The CDR3 protein is CASSNQGRTEAFF. DNA for the CDR3: TGTGCCAGCAGTAATCAGGGAAGAACTGAAGCTTTCTTT. The chain uses TRBV6-1 and TRBJ1-1; D is perhaps TRBD1 (5 bases). V dropped 5 bases and J dropped 5 bases, with 12 bases sitting between them. CDR1 is MNHNS and CDR2 is SASEGT in the germline V gene. The CDR3 extends over 13 amino acids.

For this clone: One end of the junction fails to match germline, which may point to a read error. V usage is TRBV6-6 and J usage is TRBJ1-4, with 7 bases that match TRBD1. Germline-derived CDR1 and CDR2 are MNHNY and SVGAGI (reference sequence). The CDR3 contains 14 residues. In DNA, the CDR3 is TGTGCCAGCAATTACGGGACAGCTGGGGAAAAACTGTTTTTT. Its translation is CASNYGTAGEKLFF.

The chain combines TRBV7-9 with TRBJ1-4; D might be TRBD1 (5 bases). The CDR3 runs to 16 residues. Trimming pared 2 bases from V and 4 bases from J, leaving 14 bases between. Germline values: CDR1 SEHNR, CDR2 FQNEAQ (reference sequence). CDR3 nucleotide sequence: TGTGCCAGCAGCTTATTCCAGGGCCCTTTTAATGAAAAACTGTTTTTT. It yields the protein CASSLFQGPFNEKLFF.

This clone was seen only once. The rearrangement joins TRBV9 to TRBJ1-2; D is undetermined. The CDR3 is made up of 13 amino acids. The ends were cut back, 2 bases at V and 8 bases at J, with 13 bases in the middle. Germline loops: CDR1 SGDLS, CDR2 YYNGEE. Written as DNA, the CDR3 is TGTGCCAGCAGCGTCGGGCCGACTAACGGCTACACCTTC. It specifies CASSVGPTNGYTF.

CDR3 nucleotides: TGTGCCAGTAGTATAGGTGGACAGGGAGGCGGGGAGCTGTTTTTT. Translated, it gives CASSIGGQGGGELFF. The chain combines TRBV19 with TRBJ2-2; the match to TRBD1 covers 8 bases. The CDR3 loop spans 15 amino acids. Germline assignment: CDR1 LNHDA and CDR2 SQIVND (reference sequence). The V segment lost 1 base and the J segment 7 bases; nucleotides outside the gene matches: 5. The entire variable domain, with the rest obtained from reference TRBV19 and TRBJ2-2, is as follows: DGGITQSPKYLFRKEGQNVTLSCEQNLNHDAMYWYRQDPGQGLRLIYYSQIVNDFQKGDIAEGYSVSREKKESFPLTVTSAQKNPTAFYLCASSIGGQGGGELFFGEGSRLTVL.

The chain has TRBV19 and TRBJ1-2, with 11 bases matching TRBD1. Germline V lookup: CDR1 LNHDA, CDR2 SQIVND (reference sequence). CDR3 size: 14 residues. The junction had 4 bases not matched to a gene; V was cut back by 3 bases and J by 7 bases. The chain's CDR3 is CASSITGTGGGYTF. For the CDR3, the DNA is TGTGCCAGTAGTATTACAGGGACAGGGGGTGGCTACACCTTC. Full variable domain (outside the CDR3, taken from reference TRBV19 and TRBJ1-2): DGGITQSPKYLFRKEGQNVTLSCEQNLNHDAMYWYRQDPGQGLRLIYYSQIVNDFQKGDIAEGYSVSREKKESFPLTVTSAQKNPTAFYLCASSITGTGGGYTFGSGTRLTVV.

The chain combines TRBV9 with TRBJ2-2; TRBD1 might be the D (5 bases). V was shortened by 0 bases and J by 9 bases, with 9 bases between the two germline ends. The germline CDR1 and CDR2 sequences are SGDLS and YYNGEE. The CDR3 covers 13 residues. In nucleotides, the CDR3 is TGTGCCAGCAGCGTAGTCTCAGGGTGGGAGCTGTTTTTT. Translation gives CASSVVSGWELFF.

The V gene is TRBV27, the J gene TRBJ2-7, with 8 nucleotides matching TRBD2. The CDR3 has 15 amino acids. The trim removed 1 base at V and 2 bases at J, leaving 4 bases unmatched. From germline, CDR1 is MNHEY and CDR2 SMNVEV (reference sequence). The DNA for the CDR3 is TGTGCCAGCAGTTTATTTAGCGGGGCGACCTACGAGCAGTACTTC. Its protein product is CASSLFSGATYEQYF.

This clone appeared a few times. The CDR3 nucleotides are TGTGCCTGGACAGGGGGTTACTATGGCTACACCTTC. Protein: CAWTGGYYGYTF. The chain links TRBV30 to TRBJ1-2; 7 nucleotides line up with TRBD1. Unmatched junction bases numbered 2, after V lost 4 bases and J lost 3 bases. Germline CDR1 and CDR2: GTSNPN and SVGIG (reference sequence). This CDR3 is 12 amino acids long. Using reference TRBV30 and TRBJ1-2 for the parts outside the CDR3, the full variable domain is SQTIHQWPATLVQPVGSPLSLECTVEGTSNPNLYWYRQAAGRGLQLLFYSVGIGQISSEVPQNLSASRPQDRQFILSSKKLLLSDSGFYLCAWTGGYYGYTFGSGTRLTVV.

The genes are TRBV2 and TRBJ2-7, with D maybe TRBD2 (6 bases). Looked up from germline, CDR1 is SNHLY and CDR2 is FYNNEI. The CDR3 has 14 residues. Trimming removed 5 bases from V and 4 bases from J, with 15 bases in between. The chain's CDR3 is CASSLATGDYEQYF. The CDR3 DNA is TGTGCCAGCAGTCTGGCAACGGGAGATTACGAGCAGTACTTC.

The chain uses TRBV4-1 and TRBJ1-5; 10 bases match TRBD1. The length of the CDR3 is 19 residues. V shed 3 bases and J 2 bases; nucleotides not matched to a gene: 13. Looked up from germline, CDR1 is MGHRA and CDR2 is YSYEKL. The CDR3 loop reads CASSQYSWDRGRGNQPQHF. The CDR3 bases are TGCGCCAGCAGCCAGTACTCCTGGGACAGGGGAAGAGGCAATCAGCCCCAGCATTTT.

This chain connects TRBV7-2 to TRBJ2-3; D is perhaps TRBD2 (5 bases). Germline CDR1 reads SGHTA; CDR2 reads FQGNSA. Trimming stripped 3 bases from V and 2 bases from J, with 18 bases between. The CDR3 has 17 residues. The CDR3 DNA sequence: TGTGCCAGCAGCTTCCCCCGAGGCCTGAGGGTCACAGATACGCAGTATTTT. Translated, it gives CASSFPRGLRVTDTQYF.

The genes are TRBV28 and TRBJ1-2; a possible D gene is TRBD1 (6 bases). The length of the CDR3 is 16 residues. The ends were cut back, 6 bases at V and 5 bases at J, with 22 bases in the middle. CDR1 and CDR2 (germline): MDHEN, SYDVKM. For the CDR3, the DNA is TGTGCCAGCAGCTTCGTTCGGGGACACTTTCCTTATGGCTACACCTTC. Protein: CASSFVRGHFPYGYTF.

J is TRBJ1-4 and V is TRBV5-1; a weak D match, TRBD1 (6 bases). Germline V gives CDR1 SGHRS, CDR2 YFSETQ. Trimming removed 2 bases from V and 4 bases from J, with 12 bases in between. The CDR3 is made up of 15 amino acids. Written as DNA, the CDR3 is TGCGCCAGCAGCTTACAGGGATCCCTTAATGAAAAACTGTTTTTT. Translated, it gives CASSLQGSLNEKLFF.

The chain couples TRBV2 to TRBJ2-5; possibly TRBD1 for D (5 bases). CDR1 is SNHLY and CDR2 is FYNNEI in the germline V gene. With 4 bases removed from V and 2 bases from J, the gap between germline ends came to 8 bases. The CDR3 runs 13 residues. CDR3 loop: CASSVDSQETQYF. The CDR3 DNA is TGTGCCAGCAGTGTCGACAGTCAAGAGACCCAGTACTTC.

The chain joins TRBV9 to TRBJ1-1, with D possibly TRBD1 on 5 matching bases. Between the trimmed V and J ends, which lost 4 bases and 5 bases, there was a span of 15 bases. Germline CDR1 and CDR2: SGDLS and YYNGEE. The CDR3 length is 14 residues. CDR3 DNA: TGTGCCAGCAGCCCTAGACAGATTAATACTGAAGCTTTCTTT. Its protein is CASSPRQINTEAFF. Drawing the rest from reference TRBV9 and TRBJ1-1, the complete variable domain is DSGVTQTPKHLITATGQRVTLRCSPRSGDLSVYWYQQSLDQGLQFLIQYYNGEERAKGNILERFSAQQFPDLHSELNLSSLELGDSALYFCASSPRQINTEAFFGQGTRLTVV.

The chain is built from TRBV5-6 and TRBJ2-7; a weak D match, TRBD1 (6 bases). Trimming took off 4 bases at V and 2 bases at J, with 13 bases between the two ends. The CDR3 loop spans 14 amino acids. CDR1 and CDR2 from the germline V gene are SGHDT and YYEEEE. This CDR3 is CASSVTGTPYEQYF. CDR3 sequence (DNA): TGTGCCAGCAGCGTCACCGGGACACCCTACGAGCAGTACTTC.

The chain employs TRBV2 and TRBJ2-1, with TRBD2 matching over 7 bases. The CDR3 has 15 residues. V shed 6 bases and J 0 bases; nucleotides not matched to a gene: 5. CDR1 SNHLY and CDR2 FYNNEI come from the germline V gene. The CDR3 DNA reads as TGTGCCAGCAGGAGAGGCGGGAGCTCCTACAATGAGCAGTTCTTC. This encodes CASRRGGSSYNEQFF.

This chain links TRBV5-6 with TRBJ2-7; 10 nucleotides match TRBD2. This CDR3 has 17 amino acids. Germline CDR1 is SGHDT and CDR2 is YYEEEE. J gave up 2 bases and V 1 base, and 9 bases lay outside the gene matches. The CDR3: CASSLYITSGAPYEQYF. For the CDR3, the DNA is TGTGCCAGCAGCTTGTACATAACTAGCGGGGCCCCCTACGAGCAGTACTTC. Full variable domain (missing parts from reference TRBV5-6 and TRBJ2-7): DAGVTQSPTHLIKTRGQQVTLRCSPKSGHDTVSWYQQALGQGPQFIFQYYEEEERQRGNFPDRFSGHQFPNYSSELNVNALLLGDSALYLCASSLYITSGAPYEQYFGPGTRLTVT.

V is TRBV28 and J is TRBJ2-7, with 7 bases lining up with TRBD2. The CDR3 is made up of 15 amino acids. Germline V gene data show CDR1 as MDHEN and CDR2 as SYDVKM. The V and J ends lost 6 bases and 7 bases, in that order; junction bases with no gene match: 15. CDR3 region: CASSPGLGGVEEQYF. CDR3 nucleotide sequence: TGTGCCAGCAGCCCTGGGCTGGGAGGGGTGGAAGAGCAGTACTTC.